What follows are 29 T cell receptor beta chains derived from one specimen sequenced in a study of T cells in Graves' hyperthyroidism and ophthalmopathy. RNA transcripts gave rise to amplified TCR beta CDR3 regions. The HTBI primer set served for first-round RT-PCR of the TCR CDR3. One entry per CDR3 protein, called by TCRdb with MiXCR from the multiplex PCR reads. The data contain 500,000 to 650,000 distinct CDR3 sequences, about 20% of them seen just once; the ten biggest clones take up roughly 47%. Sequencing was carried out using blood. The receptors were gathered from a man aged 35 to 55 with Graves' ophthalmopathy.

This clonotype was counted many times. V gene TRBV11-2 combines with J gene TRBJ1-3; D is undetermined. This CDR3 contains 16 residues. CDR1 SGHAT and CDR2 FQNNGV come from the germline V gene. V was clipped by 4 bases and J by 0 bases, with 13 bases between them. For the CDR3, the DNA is TGTGCCAGCAGCTCCCGGGAGGGAAGCTCTGGAAACACCATATATTTT. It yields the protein CASSSREGSSGNTIYF.

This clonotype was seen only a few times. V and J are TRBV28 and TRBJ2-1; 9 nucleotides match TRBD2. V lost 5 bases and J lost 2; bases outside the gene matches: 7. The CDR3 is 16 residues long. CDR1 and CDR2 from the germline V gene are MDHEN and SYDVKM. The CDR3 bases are TGTGCCAGCAGTACGGCGACTAGCGGACCCTACAATGAGCAGTTCTTC. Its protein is CASSTATSGPYNEQFF. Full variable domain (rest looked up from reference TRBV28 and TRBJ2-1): DVKVTQSSRYLVKRTGEKVFLECVQDMDHENMFWYRQDPGLGLRLIYFSYDVKMKEKGDIPEGYSVSREKKERFSLILESASTNQTSMYLCASSTATSGPYNEQFFGPGTRLTVL.

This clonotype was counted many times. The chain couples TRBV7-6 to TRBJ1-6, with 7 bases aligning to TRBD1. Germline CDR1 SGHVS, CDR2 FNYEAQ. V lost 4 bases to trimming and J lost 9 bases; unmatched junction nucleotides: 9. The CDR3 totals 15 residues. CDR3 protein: CASSSMTGMGSPLHF. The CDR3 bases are TGTGCCAGCAGCTCTATGACAGGGATGGGTTCACCCCTCCACTTT.

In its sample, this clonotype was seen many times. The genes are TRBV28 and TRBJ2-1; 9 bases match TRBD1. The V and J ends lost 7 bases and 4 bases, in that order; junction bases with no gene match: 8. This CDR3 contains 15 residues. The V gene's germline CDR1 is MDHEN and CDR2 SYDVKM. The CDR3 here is CASTLTGGGYNEQFF. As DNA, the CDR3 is TGTGCCAGCACCTTAACAGGGGGCGGATACAATGAGCAGTTCTTC.

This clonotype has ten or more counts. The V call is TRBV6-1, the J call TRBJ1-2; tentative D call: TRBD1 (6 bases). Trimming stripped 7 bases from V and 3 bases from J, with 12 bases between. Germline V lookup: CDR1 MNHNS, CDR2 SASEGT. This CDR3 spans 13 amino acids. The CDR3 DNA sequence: TGTGCCAGCATCGGGGGCACTTACTATGGCTACACCTTC. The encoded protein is CASIGGTYYGYTF.

The DNA for the CDR3 is TGTGCCAGCAGCGCAGGACTAGCGGCGAACACCGGGGAGCTGTTTTTT. As protein: CASSAGLAANTGELFF. V gene TRBV9 combines with J gene TRBJ2-2; 10 positions agree with TRBD2. Germline V gene lookup returns CDR1 SGDLS and CDR2 YYNGEE. CDR3 length: 16 residues. The trim removed 3 bases at V and 0 bases at J, leaving 2 bases unmatched.

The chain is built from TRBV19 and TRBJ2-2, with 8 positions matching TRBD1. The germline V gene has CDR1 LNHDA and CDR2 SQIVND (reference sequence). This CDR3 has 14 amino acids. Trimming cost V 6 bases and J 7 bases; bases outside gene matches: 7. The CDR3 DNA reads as TGTGCCAGTAGCCCGACAGGGGAGGTCGGGGAGCTGTTTTTT. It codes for CASSPTGEVGELFF.

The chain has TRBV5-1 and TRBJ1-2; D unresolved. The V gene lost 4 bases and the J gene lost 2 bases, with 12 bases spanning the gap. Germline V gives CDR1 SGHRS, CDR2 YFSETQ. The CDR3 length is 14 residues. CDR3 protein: CASSPLRNNYGYTF. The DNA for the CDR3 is TGCGCCAGCAGCCCACTCAGGAACAACTATGGCTACACCTTC.

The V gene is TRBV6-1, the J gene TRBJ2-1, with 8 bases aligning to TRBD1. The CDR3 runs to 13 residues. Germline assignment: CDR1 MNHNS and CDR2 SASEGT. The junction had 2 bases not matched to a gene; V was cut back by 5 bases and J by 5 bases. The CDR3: CASSTDRDNEQFF. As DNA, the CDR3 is TGTGCCAGCAGTACGGACAGGGACAATGAGCAGTTCTTC.

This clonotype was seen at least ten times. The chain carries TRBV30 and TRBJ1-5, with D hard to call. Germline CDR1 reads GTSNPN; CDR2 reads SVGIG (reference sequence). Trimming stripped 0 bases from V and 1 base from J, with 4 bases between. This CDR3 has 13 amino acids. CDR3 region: CAWSVNSNQPQHF. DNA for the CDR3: TGTGCCTGGAGTGTAAACAGCAATCAGCCCCAGCATTTT.

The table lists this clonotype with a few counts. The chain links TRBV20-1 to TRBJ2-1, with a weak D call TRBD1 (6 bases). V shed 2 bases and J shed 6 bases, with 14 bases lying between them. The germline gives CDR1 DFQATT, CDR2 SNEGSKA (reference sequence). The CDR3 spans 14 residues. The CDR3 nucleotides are TGCAGTGCTAGAATCCAGGGGCGACTCAATGAGCAGTTCTTC. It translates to CSARIQGRLNEQFF.

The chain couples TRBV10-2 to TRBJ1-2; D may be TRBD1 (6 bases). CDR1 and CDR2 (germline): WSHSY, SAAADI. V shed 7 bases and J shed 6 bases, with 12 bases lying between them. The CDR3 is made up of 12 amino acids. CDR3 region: CASKSGADGYTF. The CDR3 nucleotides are TGCGCCAGCAAGTCGGGGGCGGATGGCTACACCTTC.

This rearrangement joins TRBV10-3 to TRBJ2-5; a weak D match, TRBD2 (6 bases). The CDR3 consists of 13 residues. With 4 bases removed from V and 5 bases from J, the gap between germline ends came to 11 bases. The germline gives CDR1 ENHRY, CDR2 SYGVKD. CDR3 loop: CAISGSGEETQYF. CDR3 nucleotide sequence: TGTGCCATCAGTGGTAGCGGAGAGGAGACCCAGTACTTC.

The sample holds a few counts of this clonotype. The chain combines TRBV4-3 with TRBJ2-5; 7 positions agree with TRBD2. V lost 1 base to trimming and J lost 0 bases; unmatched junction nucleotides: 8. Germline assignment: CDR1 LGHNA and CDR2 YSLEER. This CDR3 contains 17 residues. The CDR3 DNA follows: TGCGCCAGCAGCCAAGGGGAGGGCAGGGCGGACCAAGAGACCCAGTACTTC. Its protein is CASSQGEGRADQETQYF.

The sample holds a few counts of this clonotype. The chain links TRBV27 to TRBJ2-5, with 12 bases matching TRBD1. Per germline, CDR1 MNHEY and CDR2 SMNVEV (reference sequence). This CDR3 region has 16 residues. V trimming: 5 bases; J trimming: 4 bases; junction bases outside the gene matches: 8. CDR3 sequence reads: CASSPVRDRGRETQYF. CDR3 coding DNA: TGTGCCAGCAGTCCCGTCCGGGACAGGGGGCGAGAGACCCAGTACTTC.

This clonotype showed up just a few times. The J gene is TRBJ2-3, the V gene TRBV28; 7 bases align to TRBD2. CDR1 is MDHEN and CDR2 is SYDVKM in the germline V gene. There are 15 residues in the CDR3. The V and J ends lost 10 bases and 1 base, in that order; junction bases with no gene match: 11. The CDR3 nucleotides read TGTGCCACCACGGGGGGAGTCTCGCGCACAGATACGCAGTATTTT. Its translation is CATTGGVSRTDTQYF.

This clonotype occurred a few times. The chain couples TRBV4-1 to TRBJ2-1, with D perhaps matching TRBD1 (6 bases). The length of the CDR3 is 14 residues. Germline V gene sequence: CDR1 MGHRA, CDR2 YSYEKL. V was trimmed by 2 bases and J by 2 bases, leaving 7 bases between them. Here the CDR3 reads CASSQRTAYNEQFF. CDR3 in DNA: TGCGCCAGCAGCCAAAGGACAGCCTACAATGAGCAGTTCTTC.

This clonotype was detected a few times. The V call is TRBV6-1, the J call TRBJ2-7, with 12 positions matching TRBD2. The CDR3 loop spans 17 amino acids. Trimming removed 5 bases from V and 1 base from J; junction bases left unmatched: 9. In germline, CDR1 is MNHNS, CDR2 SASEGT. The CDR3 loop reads CASSLHGTSGSSYEQYF. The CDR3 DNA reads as TGTGCCAGCAGTCTCCACGGGACTAGCGGGTCTTCCTACGAGCAGTACTTC.

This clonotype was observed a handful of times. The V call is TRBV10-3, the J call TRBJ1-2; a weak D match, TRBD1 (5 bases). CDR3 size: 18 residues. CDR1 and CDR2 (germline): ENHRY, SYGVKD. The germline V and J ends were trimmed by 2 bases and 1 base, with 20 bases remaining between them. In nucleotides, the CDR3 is TGTGCCATCAGTGAGCCAGACAGTCCCCGGACCAATAACTATGGCTACACCTTC. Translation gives CAISEPDSPRTNNYGYTF.

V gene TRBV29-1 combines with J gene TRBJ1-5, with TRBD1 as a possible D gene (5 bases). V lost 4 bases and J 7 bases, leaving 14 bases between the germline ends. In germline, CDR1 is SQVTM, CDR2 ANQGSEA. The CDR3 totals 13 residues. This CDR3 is CSVAGGIDQPQHF. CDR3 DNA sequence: TGCAGCGTTGCCGGGGGAATTGACCAGCCCCAGCATTTT.

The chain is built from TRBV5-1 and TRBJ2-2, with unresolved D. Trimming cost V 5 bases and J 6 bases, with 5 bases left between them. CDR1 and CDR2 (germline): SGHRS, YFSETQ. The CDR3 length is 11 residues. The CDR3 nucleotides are TGCGCCAGCAGGGTGTCCGGGGAGCTGTTTTTT. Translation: CASRVSGELFF.

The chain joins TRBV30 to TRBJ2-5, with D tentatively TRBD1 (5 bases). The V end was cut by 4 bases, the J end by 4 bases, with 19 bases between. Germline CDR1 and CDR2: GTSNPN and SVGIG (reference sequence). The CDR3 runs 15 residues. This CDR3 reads CAWIQGDRPGETQYF. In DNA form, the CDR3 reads TGTGCCTGGATCCAGGGCGATCGACCCGGAGAGACCCAGTACTTC.

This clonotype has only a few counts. The CDR3 nucleotides read TGTGCCAGCAGGAATACAGGGCGCTCTGGGGCCAACGTCCTGACTTTC. The encoded protein is CASRNTGRSGANVLTF. The chain is built from TRBV6-2 or TRBV6-3 and TRBJ2-6; maybe TRBD1 (6 bases). This CDR3 region has 16 residues. CDR1 and CDR2 from the germline V gene are MNHEY and SVGEGT. The ends were cut back, 6 bases at V and 0 bases at J, with 12 bases in the middle.

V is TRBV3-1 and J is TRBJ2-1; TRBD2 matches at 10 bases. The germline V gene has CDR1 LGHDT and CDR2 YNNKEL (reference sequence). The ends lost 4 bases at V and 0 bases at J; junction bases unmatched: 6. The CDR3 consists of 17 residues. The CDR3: CASSPPSGRSSYNEQFF. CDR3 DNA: TGTGCCAGCAGCCCGCCTAGCGGGAGAAGCTCCTACAATGAGCAGTTCTTC.

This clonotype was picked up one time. The CDR3 loop is CASHKDSSGNTIYF. CDR3 nucleotides: TGTGCCAGTCATAAGGATAGCTCTGGAAACACCATATATTTT. The chain uses TRBV6-2 or TRBV6-3 and TRBJ1-3; D is uncertain. Per germline, CDR1 MNHEY and CDR2 SVGEGT. This CDR3 is 14 amino acids long. V was cut by 9 bases and J by 0 bases, with 12 bases left in between.

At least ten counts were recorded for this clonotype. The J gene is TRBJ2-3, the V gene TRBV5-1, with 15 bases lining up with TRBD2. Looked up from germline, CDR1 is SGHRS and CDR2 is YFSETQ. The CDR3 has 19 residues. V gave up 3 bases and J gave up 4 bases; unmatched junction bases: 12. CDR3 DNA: TGCGCCAGCAGCTCCTCACACCGGACTAGCGGGAGGGTGGCAGATACGCAGTATTTT. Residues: CASSSSHRTSGRVADTQYF.

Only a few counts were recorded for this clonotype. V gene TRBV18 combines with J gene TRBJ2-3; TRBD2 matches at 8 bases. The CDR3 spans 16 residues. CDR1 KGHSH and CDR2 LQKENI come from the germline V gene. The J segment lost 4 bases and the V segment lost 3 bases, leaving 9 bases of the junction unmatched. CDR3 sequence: CASSPLLAVGSDTQYF. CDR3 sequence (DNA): TGTGCCAGCTCACCGCTACTAGCGGTGGGATCAGATACGCAGTATTTT. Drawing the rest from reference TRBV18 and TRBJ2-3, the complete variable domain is NAGVMQNPRHLVRRRGQEARLRCSPMKGHSHVYWYRQLPEEGLKFMVYLQKENIIDESGMPKERFSAEFPKEGPSILRIQQVVRGDSAAYFCASSPLLAVGSDTQYFGPGTRLTVL.

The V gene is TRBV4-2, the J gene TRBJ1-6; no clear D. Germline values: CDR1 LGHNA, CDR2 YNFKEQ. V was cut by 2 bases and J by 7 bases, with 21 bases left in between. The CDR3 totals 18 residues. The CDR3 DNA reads TGTGCCAGCAGCCAACGACCAACTGCCGATCCTCCCAATTCACCCCTCCACTTT. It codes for CASSQRPTADPPNSPLHF.

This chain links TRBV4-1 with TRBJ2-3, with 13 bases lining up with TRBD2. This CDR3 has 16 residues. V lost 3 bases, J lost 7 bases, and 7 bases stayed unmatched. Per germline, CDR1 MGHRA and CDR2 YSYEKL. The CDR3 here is CASSHLLAGGWNTQYF. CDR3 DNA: TGCGCCAGCAGCCACCTACTAGCGGGGGGGTGGAATACGCAGTATTTT.